This T cell receptor (beta chain) appears in the sequencing data of a study of blood T cell repertoires in COVID-19. Whole-study context: COVID-19 samples collected from the United States, Italy and Spain covered acute and convalescent phases. In each case, the material was cDNA or gDNA derived from T cells, B-cell-depleted T cells, or PBMCs.

V gave up 5 bases and J gave up 2 bases; unmatched junction bases: 12. This CDR3 has 16 residues. CDR1 is MDHEN, CDR2 SYDVKM, per germline. Original handling: Nucleated cell number was recorded as an estimate derived from reference gene primer amplification. Assay: immunoSEQ multiplex PCR; the TCRdb copy retains only in-frame clones and omits some. V and J calls and clone size are those listed in that table; D and trimming were worked out from the DNA. Here the sample spans 290,000 or so clones, roughly 87% being singletons. Material for sequencing was peripheral blood. This sequence originates from a man aged 18 to 35 with active or convalescent COVID-19. The chain couples TRBV28 to TRBJ2-7, with 7 bases lining up with TRBD1. CDR3 protein: CASSRIGQDATYEQYF. The CDR3 region has the DNA TGTGCCAGCAGTAGAATTGGACAGGATGCAACCTACGAGCAGTACTTC.